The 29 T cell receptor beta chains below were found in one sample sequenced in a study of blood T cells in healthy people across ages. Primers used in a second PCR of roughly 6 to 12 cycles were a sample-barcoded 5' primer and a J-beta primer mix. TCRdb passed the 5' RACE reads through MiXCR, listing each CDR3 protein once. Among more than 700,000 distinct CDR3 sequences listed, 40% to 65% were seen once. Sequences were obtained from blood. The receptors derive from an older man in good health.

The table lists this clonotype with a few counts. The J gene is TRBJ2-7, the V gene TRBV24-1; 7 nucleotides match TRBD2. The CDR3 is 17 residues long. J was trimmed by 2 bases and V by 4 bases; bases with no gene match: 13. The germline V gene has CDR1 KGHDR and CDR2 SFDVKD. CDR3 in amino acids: CATSDPGRGGRTYEQYF. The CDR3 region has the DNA TGTGCCACCAGTGACCCCGGTCGGGGCGGGAGAACCTACGAGCAGTACTTC.

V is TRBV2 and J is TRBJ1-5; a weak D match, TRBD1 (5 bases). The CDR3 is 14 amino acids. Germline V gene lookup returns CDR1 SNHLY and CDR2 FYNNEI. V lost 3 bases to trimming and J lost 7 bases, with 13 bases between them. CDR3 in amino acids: CASSDGADGQPQHF. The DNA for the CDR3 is TGTGCCAGCAGTGATGGGGCGGACGGGCAGCCCCAGCATTTT.

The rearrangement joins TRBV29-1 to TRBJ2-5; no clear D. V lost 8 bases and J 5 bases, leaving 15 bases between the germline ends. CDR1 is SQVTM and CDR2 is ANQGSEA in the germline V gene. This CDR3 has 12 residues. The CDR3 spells CSSRKGTETQYF. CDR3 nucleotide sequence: TGCAGCTCCCGGAAGGGTACGGAGACCCAGTACTTC.

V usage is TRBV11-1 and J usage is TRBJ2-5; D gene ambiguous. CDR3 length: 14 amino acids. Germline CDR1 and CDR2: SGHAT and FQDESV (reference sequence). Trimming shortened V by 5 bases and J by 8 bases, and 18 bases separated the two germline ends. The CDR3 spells CASSVVLSGGTQYF. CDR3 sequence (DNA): TGTGCCAGCAGCGTGGTATTATCAGGTGGAACCCAGTACTTC. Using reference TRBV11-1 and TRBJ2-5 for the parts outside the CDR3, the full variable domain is EAEVAQSPRYKITEKSQAVAFWCDPISGHATLYWYRQILGQGPELLVQFQDESVVDDSQLPKDRFSAERLKGVDSTLKIQPAELGDSAMYLCASSVVLSGGTQYFGPGTRLLVL.

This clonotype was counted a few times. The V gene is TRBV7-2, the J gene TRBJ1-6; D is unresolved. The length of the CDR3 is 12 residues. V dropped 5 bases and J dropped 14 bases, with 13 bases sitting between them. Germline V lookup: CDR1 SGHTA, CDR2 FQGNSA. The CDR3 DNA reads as TGTGCCAGCAGCACCCCGGGTATGGCCCTCCACTTT. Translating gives CASSTPGMALHF.

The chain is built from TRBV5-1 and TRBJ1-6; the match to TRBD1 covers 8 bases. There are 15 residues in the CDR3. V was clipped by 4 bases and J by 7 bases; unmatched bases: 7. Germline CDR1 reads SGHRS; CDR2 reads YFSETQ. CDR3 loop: CASSVGGQDNSPLHF. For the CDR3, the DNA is TGCGCCAGCAGCGTTGGGGGACAGGACAATTCACCCCTCCACTTT. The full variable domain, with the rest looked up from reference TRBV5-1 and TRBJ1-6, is KAGVTQTPRYLIKTRGQQVTLSCSPISGHRSVSWYQQTPGQGLQFLFEYFSETQRNKGNFPGRFSGRQFSNSRSEMNVSTLELGDSALYLCASSVGGQDNSPLHFGNGTRLTVT.

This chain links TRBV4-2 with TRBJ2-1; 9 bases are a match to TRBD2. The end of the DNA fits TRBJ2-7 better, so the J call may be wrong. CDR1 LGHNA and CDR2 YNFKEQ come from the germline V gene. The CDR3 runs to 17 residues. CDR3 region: CASSQDGSGSSYNEQYF. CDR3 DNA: TGTGCCAGCAGCCAAGATGGTAGCGGGAGCTCCTACAATGAGCAGTACTTC.

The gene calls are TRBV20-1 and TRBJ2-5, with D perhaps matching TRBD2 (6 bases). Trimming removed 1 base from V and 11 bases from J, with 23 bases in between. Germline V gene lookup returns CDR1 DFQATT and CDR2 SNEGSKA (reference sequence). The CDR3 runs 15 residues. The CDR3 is CSARGERDSCNEQYF. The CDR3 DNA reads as TGCAGTGCTAGAGGTGAACGGGACTCCTGCAATGAGCAGTACTTC.

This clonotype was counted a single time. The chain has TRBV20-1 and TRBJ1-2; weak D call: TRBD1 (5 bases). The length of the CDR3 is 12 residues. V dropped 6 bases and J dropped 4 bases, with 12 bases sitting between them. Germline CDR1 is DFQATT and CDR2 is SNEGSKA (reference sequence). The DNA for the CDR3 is TGCAGTGCAGGGACCCTATCCTATGGCTACACCTTC. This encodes CSAGTLSYGYTF.

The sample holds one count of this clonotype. CDR3 DNA: TGTGCCAGCAGTTTAAGCCCAGGGACGTTTGAAAAACTGTTTTTT. Translated: CASSLSPGTFEKLFF. The V gene is TRBV12-3 or TRBV12-4, the J gene TRBJ1-4; tentatively, D is TRBD1 (5 bases). The CDR3 loop spans 15 amino acids. V was shortened by 2 bases and J by 7 bases, with 14 bases between the two germline ends.

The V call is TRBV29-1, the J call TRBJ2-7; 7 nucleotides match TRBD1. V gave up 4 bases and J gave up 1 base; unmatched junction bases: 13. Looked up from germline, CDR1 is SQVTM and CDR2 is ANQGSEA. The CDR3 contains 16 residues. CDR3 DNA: TGCAGCGTTGCCAGTCTACCGGGACAGACTTCCTACGAGCAGTACTTC. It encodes CSVASLPGQTSYEQYF.

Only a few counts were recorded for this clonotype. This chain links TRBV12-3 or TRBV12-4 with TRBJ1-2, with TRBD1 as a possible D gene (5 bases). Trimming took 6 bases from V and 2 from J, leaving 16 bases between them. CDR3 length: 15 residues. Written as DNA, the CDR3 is TGTGCCAGCAGCCTTCTGAGAGGGGAGAACTATGGCTACACCTTC. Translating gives CASSLLRGENYGYTF.

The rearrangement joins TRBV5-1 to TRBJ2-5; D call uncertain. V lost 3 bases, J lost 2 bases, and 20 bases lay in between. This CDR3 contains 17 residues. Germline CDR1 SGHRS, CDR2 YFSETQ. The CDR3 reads CASSSRAGRMKQETQYF. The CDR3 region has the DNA TGCGCCAGCAGCTCGAGAGCCGGACGGATGAAACAAGAGACCCAGTACTTC.

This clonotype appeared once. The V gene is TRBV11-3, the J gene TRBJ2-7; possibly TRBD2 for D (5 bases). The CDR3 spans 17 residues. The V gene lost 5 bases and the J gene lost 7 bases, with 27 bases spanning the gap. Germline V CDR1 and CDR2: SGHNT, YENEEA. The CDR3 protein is CASSPGLGSGSYNEQYF. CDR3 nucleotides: TGTGCCAGCAGCCCCGGATTGGGGAGTGGGTCATACAATGAGCAGTACTTC.

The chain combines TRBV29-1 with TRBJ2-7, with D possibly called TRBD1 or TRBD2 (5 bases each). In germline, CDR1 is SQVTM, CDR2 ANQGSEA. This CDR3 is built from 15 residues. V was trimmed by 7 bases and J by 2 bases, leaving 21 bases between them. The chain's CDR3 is CSATSGRVSTYEQYF. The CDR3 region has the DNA TGCAGCGCCACGTCGGGACGGGTATCAACCTACGAGCAGTACTTC.

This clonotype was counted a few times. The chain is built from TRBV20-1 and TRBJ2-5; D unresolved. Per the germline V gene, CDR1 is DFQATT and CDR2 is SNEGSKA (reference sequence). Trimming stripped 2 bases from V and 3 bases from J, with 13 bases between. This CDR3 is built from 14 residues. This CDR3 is CSARLTPLEETQYF. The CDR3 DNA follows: TGCAGTGCTAGACTCACCCCGTTAGAAGAGACCCAGTACTTC.

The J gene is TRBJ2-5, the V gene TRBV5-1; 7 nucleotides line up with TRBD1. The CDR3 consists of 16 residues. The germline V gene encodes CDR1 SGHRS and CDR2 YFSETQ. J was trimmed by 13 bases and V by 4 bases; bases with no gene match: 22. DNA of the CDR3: TGCGCCAGCAGCCTAGGACAGGACCCCATCCAAGGCCCTGGGTACTTC. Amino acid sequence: CASSLGQDPIQGPGYF.

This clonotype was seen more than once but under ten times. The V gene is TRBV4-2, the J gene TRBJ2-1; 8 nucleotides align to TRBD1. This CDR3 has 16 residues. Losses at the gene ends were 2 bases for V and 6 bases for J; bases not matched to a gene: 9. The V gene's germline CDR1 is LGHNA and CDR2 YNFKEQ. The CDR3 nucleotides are TGTGCCAGCAGCCAACCCCGGACAGGGTTGCCCAATGAGCAGTTCTTC. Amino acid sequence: CASSQPRTGLPNEQFF.

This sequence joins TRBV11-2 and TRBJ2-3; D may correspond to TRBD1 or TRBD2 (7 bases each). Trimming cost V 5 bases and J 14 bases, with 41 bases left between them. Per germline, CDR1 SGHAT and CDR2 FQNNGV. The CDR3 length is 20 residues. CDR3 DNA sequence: TGTGCCAGCAGCACGAGGCGACCCATAGCGGCAGGGGGAGGGCACAGATACGCGTATTTT. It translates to CASSTRRPIAAGGGHRYAYF.

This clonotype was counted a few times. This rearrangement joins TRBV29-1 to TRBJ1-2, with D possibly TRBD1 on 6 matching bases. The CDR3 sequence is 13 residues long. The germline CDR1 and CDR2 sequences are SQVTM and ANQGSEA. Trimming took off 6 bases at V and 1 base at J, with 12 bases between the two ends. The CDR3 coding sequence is TGCAGCGTGGGTCAACAGGGTAACTATGGCTACACCTTC. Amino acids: CSVGQQGNYGYTF.

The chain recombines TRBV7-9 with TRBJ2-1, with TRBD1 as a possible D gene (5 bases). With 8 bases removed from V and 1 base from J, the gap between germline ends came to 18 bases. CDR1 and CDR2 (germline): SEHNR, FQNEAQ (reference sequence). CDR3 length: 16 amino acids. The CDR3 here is CASSLGGRVSYNEQFF. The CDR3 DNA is TGTGCCAGCTCATTGGGTGGCAGGGTATCCTACAATGAGCAGTTCTTC.

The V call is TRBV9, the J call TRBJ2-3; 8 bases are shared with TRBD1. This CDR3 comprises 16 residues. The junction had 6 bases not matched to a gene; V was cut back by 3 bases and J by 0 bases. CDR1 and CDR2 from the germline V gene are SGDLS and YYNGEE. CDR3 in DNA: TGTGCCAGCAGCGGGACAGGGACTCTTAGCACAGATACGCAGTATTTT. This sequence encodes CASSGTGTLSTDTQYF.

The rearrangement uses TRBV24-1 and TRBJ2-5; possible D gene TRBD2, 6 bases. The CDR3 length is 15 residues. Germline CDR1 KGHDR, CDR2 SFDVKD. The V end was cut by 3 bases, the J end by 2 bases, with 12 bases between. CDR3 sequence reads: CATSDPAGLQETQYF. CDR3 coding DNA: TGTGCCACCAGTGATCCTGCGGGGCTTCAAGAGACCCAGTACTTC.

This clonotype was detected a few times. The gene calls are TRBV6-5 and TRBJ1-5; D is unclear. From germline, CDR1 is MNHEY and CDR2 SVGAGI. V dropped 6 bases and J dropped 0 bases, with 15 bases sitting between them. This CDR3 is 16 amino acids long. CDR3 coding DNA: TGTGCCAGCAGCCCGGGAACAGACCTTAGCAATCAGCCCCAGCATTTT. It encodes CASSPGTDLSNQPQHF.

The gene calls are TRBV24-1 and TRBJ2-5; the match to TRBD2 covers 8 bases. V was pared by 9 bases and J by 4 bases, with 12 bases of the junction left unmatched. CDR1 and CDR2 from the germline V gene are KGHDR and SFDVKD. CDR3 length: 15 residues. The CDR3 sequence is CATSLISAGGETQYF. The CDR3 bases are TGTGCCACCTCTCTGATTTCGGCGGGGGGAGAGACCCAGTACTTC.

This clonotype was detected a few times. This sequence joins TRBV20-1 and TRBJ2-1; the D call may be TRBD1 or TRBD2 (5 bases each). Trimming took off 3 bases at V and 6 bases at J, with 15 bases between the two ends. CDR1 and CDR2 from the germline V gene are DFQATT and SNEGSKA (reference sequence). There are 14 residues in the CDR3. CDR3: CSARRDLRGNEQFF. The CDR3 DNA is TGCAGTGCTAGGAGGGACCTCCGGGGCAATGAGCAGTTCTTC.

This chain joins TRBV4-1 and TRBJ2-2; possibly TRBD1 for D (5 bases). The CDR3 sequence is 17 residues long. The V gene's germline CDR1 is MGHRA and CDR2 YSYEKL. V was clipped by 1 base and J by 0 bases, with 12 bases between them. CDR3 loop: CASSQVDKGANTGELFF. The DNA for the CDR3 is TGCGCCAGCAGCCAAGTGGACAAGGGCGCGAACACCGGGGAGCTGTTTTTT.

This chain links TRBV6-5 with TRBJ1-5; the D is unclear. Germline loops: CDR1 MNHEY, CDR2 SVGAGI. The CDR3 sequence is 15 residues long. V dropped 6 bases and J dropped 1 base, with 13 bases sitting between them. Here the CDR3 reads CASRPTLLSNQPQHF. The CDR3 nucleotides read TGTGCCAGCAGACCGACGCTACTAAGCAATCAGCCCCAGCATTTT.

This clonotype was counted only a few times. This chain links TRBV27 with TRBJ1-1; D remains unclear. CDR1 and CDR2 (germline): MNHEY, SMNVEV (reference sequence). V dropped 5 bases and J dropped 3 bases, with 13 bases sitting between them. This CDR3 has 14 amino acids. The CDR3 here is CASSLNLGYTEAFF. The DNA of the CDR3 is TGTGCCAGCAGTCTCAACCTAGGGTACACTGAAGCTTTCTTT.